This TCR beta chain is drawn from a study of a mutant IDH1 vaccine in newly diagnosed glioma. Background on the study: Before enrollment, the patients had been treated with radiotherapy alone, temozolomide alone, or both together. Most of them had received both.

The protocol was immunoSEQ multiplex PCR, while the TCRdb copy is restricted to in-frame clones and leaves out a portion. The sample includes 70,000 or so clones, about 86% seen only once; the top ten take approximately 4.5%. This CDR3 region has 13 residues. V dropped 5 bases and J dropped 4 bases, with 11 bases sitting between them. The V gene's germline CDR1 is SEHNR and CDR2 FQNEAQ (reference sequence). The time point was: baseline, week 1 (first vaccination visit). Treatment noted: pre-vaccination baseline after standard-of-care therapy. Newly diagnosed WHO grade 3 or 4 IDH1-mutant, ATRX-lost astrocytomas were identified in the donors.

The chain employs TRBV7-9 and TRBJ1-2; no clear D gene. Specimen: peripheral blood mononuclear cells (PBMCs), collected from a glioma patient treated with radiotherapy, temozolomide or both. The clonotype originates from a woman younger than 35 with glioma. Some clones in this sample may be carry-over from other donors' samples. The CDR3 bases are TGTGCCAGCAGCAGGTGGAGCGGCTATGGCTACACCTTC. Its translation: CASSRWSGYGYTF.